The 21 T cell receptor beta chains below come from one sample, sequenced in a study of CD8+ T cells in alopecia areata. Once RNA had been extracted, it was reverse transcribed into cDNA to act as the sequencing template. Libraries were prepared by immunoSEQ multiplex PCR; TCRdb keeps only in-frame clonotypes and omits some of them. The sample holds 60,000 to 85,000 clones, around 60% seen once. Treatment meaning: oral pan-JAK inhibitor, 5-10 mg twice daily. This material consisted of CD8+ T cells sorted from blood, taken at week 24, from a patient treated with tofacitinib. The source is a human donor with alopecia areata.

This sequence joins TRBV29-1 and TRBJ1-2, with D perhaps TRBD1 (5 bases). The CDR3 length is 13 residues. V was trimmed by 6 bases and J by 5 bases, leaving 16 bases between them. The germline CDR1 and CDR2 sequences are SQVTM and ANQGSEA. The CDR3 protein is CSVPGPIVYGYTF. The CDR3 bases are TGCAGCGTCCCGGGACCGATAGTATATGGCTACACCTTC.

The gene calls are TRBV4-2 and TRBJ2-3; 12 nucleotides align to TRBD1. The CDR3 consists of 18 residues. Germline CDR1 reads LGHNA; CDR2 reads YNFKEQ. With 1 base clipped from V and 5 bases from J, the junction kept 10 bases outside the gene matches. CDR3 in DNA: TGTGCCAGCAGCCAAGCCTTTAGGGACAGGGGGCGGCAAGATACGCAGTATTTT. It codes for CASSQAFRDRGRQDTQYF.

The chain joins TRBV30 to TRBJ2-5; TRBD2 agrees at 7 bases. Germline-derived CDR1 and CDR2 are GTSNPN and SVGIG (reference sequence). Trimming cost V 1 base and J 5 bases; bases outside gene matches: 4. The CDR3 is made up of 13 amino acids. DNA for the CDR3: TGTGCCTGGAGTGATGGACTAGTTGAGACCCAGTACTTC. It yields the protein CAWSDGLVETQYF.

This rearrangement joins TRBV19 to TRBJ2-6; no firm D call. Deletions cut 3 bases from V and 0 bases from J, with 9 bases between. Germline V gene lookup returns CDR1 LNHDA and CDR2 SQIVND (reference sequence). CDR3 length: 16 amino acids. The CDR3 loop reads CASSMGSVSGANVLTF. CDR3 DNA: TGTGCCAGTAGTATGGGGTCGGTCTCTGGGGCCAACGTCCTGACTTTC.

The CDR3 spells CASSPGTRAYNEQFF. The CDR3, as DNA: TGTGCCAGCAGCCCCGGGACTAGAGCCTACAATGAGCAGTTCTTC. The rearrangement links TRBV7-2 to TRBJ2-1; 8 bases fit TRBD2. The CDR3 extends over 15 amino acids. Germline CDR1 and CDR2: SGHTA and FQGNSA. V lost 5 bases, J lost 2 bases, and 5 bases stayed unmatched.

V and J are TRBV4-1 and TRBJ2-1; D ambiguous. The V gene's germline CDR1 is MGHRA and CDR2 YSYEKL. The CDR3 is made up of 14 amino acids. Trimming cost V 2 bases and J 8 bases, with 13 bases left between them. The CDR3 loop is CASSQSSPEDEQFF. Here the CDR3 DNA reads TGCGCCAGCAGCCAATCCTCCCCAGAAGATGAGCAGTTCTTC.

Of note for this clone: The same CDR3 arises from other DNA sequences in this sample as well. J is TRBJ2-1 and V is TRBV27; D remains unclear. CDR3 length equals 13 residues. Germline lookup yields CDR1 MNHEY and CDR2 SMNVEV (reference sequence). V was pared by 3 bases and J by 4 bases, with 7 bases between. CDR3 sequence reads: CASSLSRYNEQFF. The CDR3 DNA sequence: TGTGCCAGCAGTTTGTCCAGATACAATGAGCAGTTCTTC.

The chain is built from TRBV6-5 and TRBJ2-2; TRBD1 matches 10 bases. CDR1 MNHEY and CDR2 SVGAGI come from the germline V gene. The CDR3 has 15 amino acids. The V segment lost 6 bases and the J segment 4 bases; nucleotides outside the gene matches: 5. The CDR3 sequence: CASRAGTGVTGELFF. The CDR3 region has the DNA TGTGCCAGCAGGGCCGGGACAGGGGTCACCGGGGAGCTGTTTTTT.

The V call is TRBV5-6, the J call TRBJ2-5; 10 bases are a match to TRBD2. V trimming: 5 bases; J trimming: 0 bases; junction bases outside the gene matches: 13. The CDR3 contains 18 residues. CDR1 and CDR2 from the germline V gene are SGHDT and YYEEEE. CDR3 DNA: TGTGCCAGCAGTCCAGTACTAGCGGGGCCTTCGTACCAAGAGACCCAGTACTTC. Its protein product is CASSPVLAGPSYQETQYF.

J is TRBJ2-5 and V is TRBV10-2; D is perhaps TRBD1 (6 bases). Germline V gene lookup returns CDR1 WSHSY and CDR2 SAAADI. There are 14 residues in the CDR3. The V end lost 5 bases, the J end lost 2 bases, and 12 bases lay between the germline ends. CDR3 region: CASSSDSLQETQYF. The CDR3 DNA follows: TGCGCCAGCAGTTCGGACAGTCTACAAGAGACCCAGTACTTC.

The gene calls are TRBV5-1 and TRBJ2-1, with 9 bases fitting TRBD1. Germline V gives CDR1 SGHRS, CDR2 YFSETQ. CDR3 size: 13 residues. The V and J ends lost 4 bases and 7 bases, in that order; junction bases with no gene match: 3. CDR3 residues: CASSPGQGNEQFF. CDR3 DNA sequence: TGCGCCAGCAGCCCAGGACAGGGGAATGAGCAGTTCTTC. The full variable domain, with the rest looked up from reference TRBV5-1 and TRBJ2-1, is KAGVTQTPRYLIKTRGQQVTLSCSPISGHRSVSWYQQTPGQGLQFLFEYFSETQRNKGNFPGRFSGRQFSNSRSEMNVSTLELGDSALYLCASSPGQGNEQFFGPGTRLTVL.

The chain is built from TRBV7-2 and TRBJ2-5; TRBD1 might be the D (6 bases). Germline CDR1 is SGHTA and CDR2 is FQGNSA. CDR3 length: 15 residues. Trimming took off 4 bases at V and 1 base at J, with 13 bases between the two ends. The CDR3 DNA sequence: TGTGCCAGCAGCTCCAGTTCACAGGGCCAAGAGACCCAGTACTTC. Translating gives CASSSSSQGQETQYF.

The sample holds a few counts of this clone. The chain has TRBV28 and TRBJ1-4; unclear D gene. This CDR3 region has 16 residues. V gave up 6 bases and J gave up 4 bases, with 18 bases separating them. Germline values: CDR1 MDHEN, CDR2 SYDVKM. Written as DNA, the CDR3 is TGTGCCAGCAGCTTTACGGGCGCCGGATTTAATGAAAAACTGTTTTTT. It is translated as CASSFTGAGFNEKLFF.

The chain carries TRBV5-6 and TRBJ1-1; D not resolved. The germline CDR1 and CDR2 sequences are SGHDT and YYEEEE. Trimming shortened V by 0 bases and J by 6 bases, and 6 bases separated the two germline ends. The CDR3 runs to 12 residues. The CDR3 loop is CASSLVSAEAFF. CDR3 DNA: TGTGCCAGCAGCTTGGTGAGCGCTGAAGCTTTCTTT.

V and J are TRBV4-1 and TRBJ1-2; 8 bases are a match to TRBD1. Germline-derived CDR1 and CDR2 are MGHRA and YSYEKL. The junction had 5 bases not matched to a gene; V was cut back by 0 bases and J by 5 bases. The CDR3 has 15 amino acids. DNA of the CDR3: TGCGCCAGCAGCCAAGACAGGGGGCGAGGTTATGGCTACACCTTC. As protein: CASSQDRGRGYGYTF.

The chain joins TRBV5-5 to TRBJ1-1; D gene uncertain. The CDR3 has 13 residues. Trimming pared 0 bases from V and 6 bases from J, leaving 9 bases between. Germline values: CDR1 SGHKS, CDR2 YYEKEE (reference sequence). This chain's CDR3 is CASSLVGSAEAFF. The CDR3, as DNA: TGTGCCAGCAGCTTGGTAGGTTCGGCTGAAGCTTTCTTT.

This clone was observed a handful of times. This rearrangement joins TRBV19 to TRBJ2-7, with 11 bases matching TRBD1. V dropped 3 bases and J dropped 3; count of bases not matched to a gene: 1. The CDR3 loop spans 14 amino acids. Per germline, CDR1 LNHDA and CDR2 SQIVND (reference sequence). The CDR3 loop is CASSMGTGGYEQYF. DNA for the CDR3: TGTGCCAGTAGTATGGGGACAGGGGGCTACGAGCAGTACTTC.

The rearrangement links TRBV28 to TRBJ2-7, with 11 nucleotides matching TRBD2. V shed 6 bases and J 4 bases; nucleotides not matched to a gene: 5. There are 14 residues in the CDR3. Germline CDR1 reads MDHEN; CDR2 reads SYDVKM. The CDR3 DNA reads TGTGCCAGCAGCGCTAGCGGGGGGCCTTACGAGCAGTACTTC. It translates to CASSASGGPYEQYF.

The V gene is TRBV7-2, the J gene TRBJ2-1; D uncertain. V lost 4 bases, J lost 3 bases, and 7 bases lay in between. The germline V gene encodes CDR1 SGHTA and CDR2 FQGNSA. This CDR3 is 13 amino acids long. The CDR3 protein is CASSYSDYNEQFF. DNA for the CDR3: TGTGCCAGCAGCTACTCGGACTACAATGAGCAGTTCTTC.

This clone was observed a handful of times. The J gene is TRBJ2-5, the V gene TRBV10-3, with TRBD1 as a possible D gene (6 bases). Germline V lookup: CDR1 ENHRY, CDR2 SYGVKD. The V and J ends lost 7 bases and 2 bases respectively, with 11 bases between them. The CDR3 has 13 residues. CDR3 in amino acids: CAINRDGQETQYF. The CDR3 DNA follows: TGTGCCATCAACAGGGACGGACAAGAGACCCAGTACTTC.

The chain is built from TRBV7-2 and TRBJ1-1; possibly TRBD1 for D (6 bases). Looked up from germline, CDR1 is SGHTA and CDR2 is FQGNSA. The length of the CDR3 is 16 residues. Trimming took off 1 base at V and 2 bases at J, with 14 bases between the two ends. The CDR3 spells CASSLGIQGLNTEAFF. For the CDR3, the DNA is TGTGCCAGCAGCTTAGGGATACAGGGTCTCAACACTGAAGCTTTCTTT.